This is a list of T cell receptor beta chains from one sample in a study of cytomegalovirus exposure and HLA in healthy donors. Using immunoSEQ multiplex PCR, the repertoire was profiled, and TCRdb retains in-frame clones only, with some absent. Of 190,000 or so clones detected, around three quarters appear once; the ten largest clones hold 0.65% to 0.75%. Sequencing used PBMCs. Receptors originate from a boy younger than 18 in good health and CMV-seronegative. Both conserved end residues are part of each CDR3. The D gene is left open where the match is weak. Expanded clones get a size class; other rows say once, few or many, or leave the size out.

j_gene: TRBJ1-1
abundance: few
v_gene: TRBV4-3
d_gene: NA
CDR3nt: TGCGCCAGCAGCCCAGATCGGGGGGATAGGAACACTGAAGCTTTCTTT
CDR3aa: CASSPDRGDRNTEAFF

j_gene: TRBJ1-1
abundance: NA
v_gene: TRBV28
d_gene: TRBD1
CDR3nt: TGTGCCAGCAGTTTTAACAGGGGGGACACTGAAGCTTTCTTT
CDR3aa: CASSFNRGDTEAFF

j_gene: TRBJ1-1
abundance: NA
v_gene: TRBV21-1
d_gene: NA
CDR3nt: TGTGCCAGCACCTCTTGGACCGGGAGAAACACTGAAGCTTTCTTT
CDR3aa: CASTSWTGRNTEAFF

j_gene: TRBJ2-7
abundance: once
v_gene: TRBV10-1
d_gene: NA
CDR3nt: TGCGCCAGCAGTGGCGACGGGTCCTACGAGCAGTACTTC
CDR3aa: CASSGDGSYEQYF

j_gene: TRBJ2-7
abundance: NA
v_gene: TRBV4-1
d_gene: TRBD1
CDR3nt: TGCGCCAGCAGCCACAGCGACAGGGTTGACGAGCAGTACTTC
CDR3aa: CASSHSDRVDEQYF

j_gene: TRBJ1-1
abundance: NA
v_gene: TRBV6-1
d_gene: TRBD1
CDR3nt: TGTGCCAGCAGTGAAGCAACTACAGGGGGGACTGAAGCTTTCTTT
CDR3aa: CASSEATTGGTEAFF

j_gene: TRBJ1-2
abundance: NA
v_gene: TRBV9
d_gene: NA
CDR3nt: TGTGCCAGCAGCGTAGTTAAGGACAAAAACTATGGCTACACCTTC
CDR3aa: CASSVVKDKNYGYTF

j_gene: TRBJ2-7
abundance: once
v_gene: TRBV5-6
d_gene: NA
CDR3nt: TGTGCCAGCAGCTTGGGAGGTGGTGGAATCCTGCAGTACTTC
CDR3aa: CASSLGGGGILQYF

j_gene: TRBJ2-7
abundance: once
v_gene: TRBV30
d_gene: TRBD1
CDR3nt: TGTGCCTGGAGTAGAAAGGGGACAGCCTACGAGCAGTACTTC
CDR3aa: CAWSRKGTAYEQYF

j_gene: TRBJ2-4
abundance: NA
v_gene: TRBV7-2
d_gene: TRBD2
CDR3nt: TGTGCCAGCAGCTTAGACATCGGGGGGATAGCCAAAAACATTCAGTACTTC
CDR3aa: CASSLDIGGIAKNIQYF

j_gene: TRBJ2-3
abundance: NA
v_gene: TRBV10-3
d_gene: NA
CDR3nt: TGTGCCATCAGGGGAGCGGATTCTAGCACAGATACGCAGTATTTT
CDR3aa: CAIRGADSSTDTQYF

j_gene: TRBJ2-7
abundance: NA
v_gene: TRBV4-2
d_gene: NA
CDR3nt: TGTGCCAGCAGCCATATGATTGAGGGGGACTACGAGCAGTACTTC
CDR3aa: CASSHMIEGDYEQYF

j_gene: TRBJ2-7
abundance: NA
v_gene: TRBV7-9
d_gene: NA
CDR3nt: TGTGCCAGCAGCGACATTCCGGCCCCCTACGAGCAGTACTTC
CDR3aa: CASSDIPAPYEQYF

j_gene: TRBJ2-5
abundance: NA
v_gene: TRBV4-3
d_gene: NA
CDR3nt: TGCGCCAGCAGCCAAGGGTCACAGACCGCCTCGCCGAGAACCCAGTACTTC
CDR3aa: CASSQGSQTASPRTQYF

j_gene: TRBJ1-1
abundance: NA
v_gene: TRBV6-5
d_gene: TRBD1
CDR3nt: TGTGCCAGCAGGCAGGACAGGATGAACACTGAAGCTTTCTTT
CDR3aa: CASRQDRMNTEAFF

j_gene: TRBJ1-1
abundance: few
v_gene: TRBV4-2
d_gene: TRBD1
CDR3nt: TGTGCCAGCAGCCAAGACCCCGGGACAGGGATAACTGAAGCTTTCTTT
CDR3aa: CASSQDPGTGITEAFF

j_gene: TRBJ1-1
abundance: NA
v_gene: TRBV29-1
d_gene: NA
CDR3nt: TGCAGCGTTGACGGGGGGCGCGGGGGGCACTCTGGTGCTTTCTTT
CDR3aa: CSVDGGRGGHSGAFF

j_gene: TRBJ2-7
abundance: NA
v_gene: TRBV7-9
d_gene: TRBD2
CDR3nt: TGTGCCAGCAGCTTATATTTGCTAGCGGGAAACGAGCAGTACTTC
CDR3aa: CASSLYLLAGNEQYF

j_gene: TRBJ1-6
abundance: few
v_gene: TRBV11-3
d_gene: NA
CDR3nt: TGTGCCAGCCAACTCAGACAAAATTCACCCCTCCACTTT
CDR3aa: CASQLRQNSPLHF

j_gene: TRBJ2-3
abundance: NA
v_gene: TRBV9
d_gene: TRBD2
CDR3nt: TGTGCCAGCAGCGTAGCGGGGGGGGATACGCAGTATTTT
CDR3aa: CASSVAGGDTQYF

j_gene: TRBJ1-5
abundance: NA
v_gene: TRBV7-9
d_gene: NA
CDR3nt: TGTGCCAGCAGCACCACCGGGACACATAGCAATCAGCCCCAGCATTTT
CDR3aa: CASSTTGTHSNQPQHF

j_gene: TRBJ2-1
abundance: NA
v_gene: TRBV6-1
d_gene: TRBD2
CDR3nt: TGTGCCAGCAGTGTGATGGGACTAGCGGACTCCTACAATGAGCAGTTCTTC
CDR3aa: CASSVMGLADSYNEQFF

j_gene: TRBJ2-5
abundance: NA
v_gene: TRBV30
d_gene: NA
CDR3nt: TGTGCCTGGAGCACAGGTTCCGAGACCCAGTACTTC
CDR3aa: CAWSTGSETQYF

j_gene: TRBJ1-2
abundance: NA
v_gene: TRBV25-1
d_gene: NA
CDR3nt: TGTGCCAGCAGGGGCGAAGGTCTAAATGGCTACACCTTC
CDR3aa: CASRGEGLNGYTF

j_gene: TRBJ1-5
abundance: NA
v_gene: TRBV28
d_gene: NA
CDR3nt: TGTGCCACCTTGTCCGGCAATCAGCCCCAGCATTTT
CDR3aa: CATLSGNQPQHF

j_gene: TRBJ1-4
abundance: NA
v_gene: TRBV2
d_gene: NA
CDR3nt: TGTGCCAGCAGTGGGGAGCCCGACGGAAAGCTGTTTTTT
CDR3aa: CASSGEPDGKLFF

j_gene: TRBJ1-3
abundance: once
v_gene: TRBV9
d_gene: NA
CDR3nt: TGTGCCAGCAGCCCAGGGCGGGGAAACACCATATATTTT
CDR3aa: CASSPGRGNTIYF

j_gene: TRBJ2-5
abundance: NA
v_gene: TRBV7-6
d_gene: TRBD1
CDR3nt: TGTGCCAGCAGCCCTCCCAGGGGGCAAGAGACCCAGTACTTC
CDR3aa: CASSPPRGQETQYF

j_gene: TRBJ2-2
abundance: once
v_gene: TRBV7-3
d_gene: NA
CDR3nt: TGTGCCAGCAGCTTTTATGGAGGGGCGGGAACCGGGGAGCTGTTTTTT
CDR3aa: CASSFYGGAGTGELFF

j_gene: TRBJ1-2
abundance: NA
v_gene: TRBV6-5
d_gene: NA
CDR3nt: TGTGCCAGCAGTTCCCGGGACTATGGCTACACCTTC
CDR3aa: CASSSRDYGYTF

j_gene: TRBJ1-1
abundance: NA
v_gene: TRBV7-9
d_gene: NA
CDR3nt: TGTGCCAGCAGCTTAGGGGGCCCTGAAGCTTTCTTT
CDR3aa: CASSLGGPEAFF

j_gene: TRBJ2-7
abundance: NA
v_gene: TRBV30
d_gene: TRBD2
CDR3nt: TGTGCCTGGAGTGTAAACGGGGGGGCCGCCTACGAGCAGTACTTC
CDR3aa: CAWSVNGGAAYEQYF

j_gene: TRBJ2-5
abundance: NA
v_gene: TRBV4-3
d_gene: TRBD2
CDR3nt: TGCGCCAGCAGCCAAGTACAAGGGGCGGGAGGAGAGACCCAGTACTTC
CDR3aa: CASSQVQGAGGETQYF

j_gene: TRBJ2-1
abundance: NA
v_gene: TRBV5-1
d_gene: TRBD2
CDR3nt: TGCGCCAGCAGCTCCGGACTAGCGCCCCTTAGCACCTACAATGAGCAGTTCTTC
CDR3aa: CASSSGLAPLSTYNEQFF

j_gene: TRBJ2-7
abundance: few
v_gene: TRBV30
d_gene: TRBD2
CDR3nt: TGTGCCTGGAGTGTACAGATAGCGGGAGGCTACGAGCAGTACTTC
CDR3aa: CAWSVQIAGGYEQYF